The 20 T cell receptor beta chains in this list originate from one sample, sequenced in a study of blood T cell repertoires in COVID-19. Measured with immunoSEQ multiplex PCR; TCRdb has only the in-frame clones, and not every one. In the table there are some 210,000 clones, around four fifths of which are singletons. Sequenced sample: PBMCs or T cells enriched from blood (not recorded which). The receptors were gathered from a man aged 40-50 years who had recovered from COVID-19.

The rearrangement uses TRBV9 and TRBJ2-1; D is ambiguous. V lost 4 bases to trimming and J lost 6 bases, with 14 bases between them. The germline V gene has CDR1 SGDLS and CDR2 YYNGEE. The CDR3 covers 14 residues. The CDR3 region is CASSLRTLGNEQFF. DNA for the CDR3: TGTGCCAGCAGCCTCAGAACCCTTGGCAATGAGCAGTTCTTC.

The chain combines TRBV30 with TRBJ2-1; TRBD2 agrees at 13 bases. The CDR3 runs to 16 residues. V lost 0 bases, J lost 10 bases, and 9 bases stayed unmatched. Germline CDR1 is GTSNPN and CDR2 is SVGIG (reference sequence). CDR3 DNA: TGTGCCTGGAGTGTTCCGGGACTAGCGGGATCCGGAGAGCAGTTCTTC. Translating it yields CAWSVPGLAGSGEQFF.

This clone was detected ten times or more. This rearrangement joins TRBV10-2 to TRBJ1-2; TRBD1 is a possible D gene (5 bases). The CDR3 extends over 16 amino acids. V was shortened by 4 bases and J by 5 bases, with 20 bases between the two germline ends. The germline V gene has CDR1 WSHSY and CDR2 SAAADI. DNA of the CDR3: TGCGCCAGCAGTGCGACCCGTTTAGAGGGGAGGTATGGCTACACCTTC. Its translation: CASSATRLEGRYGYTF.

This clone has only a few counts. The sample contains more than one DNA sequence encoding this CDR3. This sequence joins TRBV14 and TRBJ1-1, with D unclear. CDR3 length equals 13 residues. V shed 1 base and J shed 1 base, with 4 bases lying between them. Per germline, CDR1 SGHDN and CDR2 FVKESK. The CDR3 loop reads CASSQGGNTEAFF. CDR3 sequence (DNA): TGTGCCAGCAGCCAAGGAGGGAACACTGAAGCTTTCTTT.

This chain links TRBV6-6 with TRBJ2-7; D is possibly TRBD2 (6 bases). With 7 bases removed from V and 0 bases from J, the gap between germline ends came to 22 bases. The CDR3 consists of 17 residues. Germline assignment: CDR1 MNHNY and CDR2 SVGAGI (reference sequence). The CDR3 region is CASTRVLGGSFSYEQYF. DNA for the CDR3: TGTGCCAGCACTCGAGTCCTAGGAGGGTCCTTCTCCTACGAGCAGTACTTC.

The table lists this clone with a count of one. The chain couples TRBV19 to TRBJ1-1; possibly TRBD1 for D (6 bases). The ends were cut back, 7 bases at V and 5 bases at J, with 17 bases in the middle. CDR3 size: 14 residues. CDR1 is LNHDA, CDR2 SQIVND, per germline (reference sequence). DNA of the CDR3: TGTGCCAGTAAATCCCAGGGAAGGGGGACTGAAGCTTTCTTT. It yields the protein CASKSQGRGTEAFF.

The chain combines TRBV19 with TRBJ1-1; D is possibly TRBD1 (6 bases). This CDR3 contains 16 residues. CDR1 and CDR2 from the germline V gene are LNHDA and SQIVND (reference sequence). The ends were cut back, 6 bases at V and 0 bases at J, with 17 bases in the middle. As DNA, the CDR3 is TGTGCCAGTAGCGCTACAGGGCGGCTCTTGAACACTGAAGCTTTCTTT. Amino acid sequence: CASSATGRLLNTEAFF.

The V and J genes are TRBV6-5 and TRBJ1-1; 10 nucleotides agree with TRBD1. The V gene's germline CDR1 is MNHEY and CDR2 SVGAGI. This CDR3 contains 14 residues. The J segment lost 12 bases and the V segment lost 2 bases, leaving 9 bases of the junction unmatched. CDR3 coding DNA: TGTGCCAGCAGTTACGACGGGACAGGGGACAAAACTTTCTTT. Translation gives CASSYDGTGDKTFF.

The CDR3 region is CASSSGGESSYEQYF. As DNA, the CDR3 is TGTGCCAGCAGCTCGGGGGGCGAGTCCTCCTACGAGCAGTACTTC. The rearrangement links TRBV5-4 to TRBJ2-7; D is possibly TRBD2 (7 bases). The CDR3 covers 15 residues. Germline CDR1 is SGHNT and CDR2 is YYREEE (reference sequence). With 3 bases removed from V and 0 bases from J, the gap between germline ends came to 13 bases. Full variable domain (outside the CDR3, taken from reference TRBV5-4 and TRBJ2-7): ETGVTQSPTHLIKTRGQQVTLRCSSQSGHNTVSWYQQALGQGPQFIFQYYREEENGRGNFPPRFSGLQFPNYSSELNVNALELDDSALYLCASSSGGESSYEQYFGPGTRLTVT.

The gene calls are TRBV3-1 (or the pseudogene TRBV3-2) and TRBJ2-1; 9 bases match TRBD2. With 6 bases clipped from V and 7 bases from J, the junction kept 1 base outside the gene matches. Germline V gives CDR1 LGHDT, CDR2 YNNKEL (reference sequence). The CDR3 has 12 amino acids. CDR3 in DNA: TGTGCCAGCAGGCGGGGGGGGAATGAGCAGTTCTTC. Residues: CASRRGGNEQFF.

The V and J genes are TRBV6-5 and TRBJ1-2; the match to TRBD1 covers 9 bases. CDR3 length: 15 residues. Germline lookup yields CDR1 MNHEY and CDR2 SVGAGI. V lost 4 bases and J lost 4; bases outside the gene matches: 7. The CDR3 nucleotides are TGTGCCAGCAGTTTACAGGGGGCACTAGTCTATGGCTACACCTTC. Amino acid sequence: CASSLQGALVYGYTF.

The chain uses TRBV20-1 and TRBJ2-1; 7 bases line up with TRBD1. The CDR3 consists of 18 residues. The junction had 17 bases not matched to a gene; V was cut back by 3 bases and J by 3 bases. CDR1 DFQATT and CDR2 SNEGSKA come from the germline V gene (reference sequence). The CDR3 DNA reads as TGCAGTGCTAGTCCCCCGGGACAGACGAGACACTTCTACAATGAGCAGTTCTTC. Translating it yields CSASPPGQTRHFYNEQFF.

The table lists this clone with a few counts. The chain uses TRBV2 and TRBJ1-4, with a possible D match to TRBD1 (5 bases). CDR3 length: 14 amino acids. The V gene's germline CDR1 is SNHLY and CDR2 FYNNEI. V lost 7 bases, J lost 1 base, and 10 bases lay in between. The CDR3 coding sequence is TGTGCCAGCATCAGGGAAGGAACTAATGAAAAACTGTTTTTT. Translation: CASIREGTNEKLFF.

This clone was detected many times. CDR3 DNA: TGCGCCAGCAGCCCGGACAGTATCGCCTATGGCTACACCTTC. Amino acids: CASSPDSIAYGYTF. The J gene is TRBJ1-2, the V gene TRBV5-1; D possibly corresponds to TRBD1 (6 bases). Germline V gene lookup returns CDR1 SGHRS and CDR2 YFSETQ. V was clipped by 4 bases and J by 4 bases, with 14 bases between them. The CDR3 length is 14 residues.

This clone appeared a single time. The chain is built from TRBV11-2 and TRBJ2-5; the match to TRBD2 covers 10 bases. The germline V gene encodes CDR1 SGHAT and CDR2 FQNNGV. CDR3 length equals 18 residues. V lost 2 bases to trimming and J lost 2 bases; unmatched junction nucleotides: 11. CDR3 in DNA: TGTGCCAGCAGCTTACCACCGACTAGCGGGTGGGGGCAAGAGACCCAGTACTTC. This encodes CASSLPPTSGWGQETQYF.

V usage is TRBV7-8 and J usage is TRBJ1-1; 9 bases are a match to TRBD1. The CDR3 sequence is 15 residues long. Germline V gene sequence: CDR1 SGHVS, CDR2 FQNEAQ. J gave up 6 bases and V 1 base, and 6 bases lay outside the gene matches. CDR3 DNA sequence: TGTGCCAGCAGCTTAGTGGGACAGGGAGACGCTGAAGCTTTCTTT. Residues: CASSLVGQGDAEAFF.

This chain links TRBV7-2 with TRBJ2-7; 8 bases match TRBD2. Germline CDR1 and CDR2: SGHTA and FQGNSA. After removal of 4 bases from V and 2 bases from J, the junction contained 7 bases not matched to a gene. The length of the CDR3 is 15 residues. Here the CDR3 reads CASSSTRGVAYEQYF. CDR3 in DNA: TGTGCCAGCAGCTCAACGCGGGGGGTGGCCTACGAGCAGTACTTC. The whole variable domain, remainder taken from reference TRBV7-2 and TRBJ2-7, is GAGVSQSPSNKVTEKGKDVELRCDPISGHTALYWYRQSLGQGLEFLIYFQGNSAPDKSGLPSDRFSAERTGGSVSTLTIQRTQQEDSAVYLCASSSTRGVAYEQYFGPGTRLTVT.

The genes are TRBV24-1 and TRBJ2-3; TRBD2 matches at 8 bases. V lost 10 bases, J lost 4 bases, and 9 bases stayed unmatched. There are 14 residues in the CDR3. The germline gives CDR1 KGHDR, CDR2 SFDVKD. CDR3 sequence reads: CATAGARRPDTQYF. CDR3 coding DNA: TGTGCCACAGCGGGAGCCAGACGTCCAGATACGCAGTATTTT.

The chain recombines TRBV27 with TRBJ1-1; 8 nucleotides match TRBD1. CDR1 MNHEY and CDR2 SMNVEV come from the germline V gene (reference sequence). The CDR3 is made up of 13 amino acids. Trimming took 2 bases from V and 5 from J; bases not matched to a gene: 1. The CDR3 DNA follows: TGTGCCAGCAGTTTACAGGGGGCAACTGAAGCTTTCTTT. Its protein product is CASSLQGATEAFF.

The chain is built from TRBV2 and TRBJ1-2; maybe TRBD1 (6 bases). This CDR3 has 16 amino acids. V was pared by 7 bases and J by 0 bases, with 18 bases between. Germline CDR1 and CDR2: SNHLY and FYNNEI. As DNA, the CDR3 is TGTGCCAGCACTTCAAACGCCGGACAGCCTAACTATGGCTACACCTTC. It is translated as CASTSNAGQPNYGYTF.